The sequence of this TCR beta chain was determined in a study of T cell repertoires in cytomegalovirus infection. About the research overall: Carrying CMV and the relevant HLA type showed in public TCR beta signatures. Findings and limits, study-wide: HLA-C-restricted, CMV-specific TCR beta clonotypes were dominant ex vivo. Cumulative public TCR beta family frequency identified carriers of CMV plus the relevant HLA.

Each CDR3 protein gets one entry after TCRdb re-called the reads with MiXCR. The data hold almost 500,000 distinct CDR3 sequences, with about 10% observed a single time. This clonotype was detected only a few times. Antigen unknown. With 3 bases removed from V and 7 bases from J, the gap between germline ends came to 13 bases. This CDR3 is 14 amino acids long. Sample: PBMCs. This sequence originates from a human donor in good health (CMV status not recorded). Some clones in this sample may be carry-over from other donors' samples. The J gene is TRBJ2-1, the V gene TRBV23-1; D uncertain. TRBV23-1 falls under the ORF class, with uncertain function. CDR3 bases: TGCGCCAGCAGTCACAATGTAGGTGGAAATGAGCAGTTCTTC. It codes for CASSHNVGGNEQFF.